The T cell receptor beta chain under discussion was sequenced for a study of blood T cell repertoires in COVID-19. The CDR3 covers 16 residues. Trimming stripped 6 bases from V and 0 bases from J, with 15 bases between. Germline CDR1 and CDR2: MNHNY and SVGAGI (reference sequence). Per the original methods: Reference gene primer amplification gave nucleated cell count estimates. Profiling relied on immunoSEQ multiplex PCR, and the TCRdb table lists in-frame clones only, not all of them. V, J and clone size are taken as reported in that table, and D and trimming were inferred from the DNA itself. There are about 480,000 clones in the sample; about 91% occur only once, and over 10% lies in the top ten.

The specimen sequenced was peripheral blood. The sequence was obtained from a woman in her 50s with COVID-19, enrolled during active disease. The rearrangement joins TRBV6-6 to TRBJ1-3, with a possible D match to TRBD1 (5 bases). The CDR3 loop reads CASSLFTGPSGNTIYF. The DNA of the CDR3 is TGTGCCAGCAGCCTTTTCACAGGCCCCTCTGGAAACACCATATATTTT.